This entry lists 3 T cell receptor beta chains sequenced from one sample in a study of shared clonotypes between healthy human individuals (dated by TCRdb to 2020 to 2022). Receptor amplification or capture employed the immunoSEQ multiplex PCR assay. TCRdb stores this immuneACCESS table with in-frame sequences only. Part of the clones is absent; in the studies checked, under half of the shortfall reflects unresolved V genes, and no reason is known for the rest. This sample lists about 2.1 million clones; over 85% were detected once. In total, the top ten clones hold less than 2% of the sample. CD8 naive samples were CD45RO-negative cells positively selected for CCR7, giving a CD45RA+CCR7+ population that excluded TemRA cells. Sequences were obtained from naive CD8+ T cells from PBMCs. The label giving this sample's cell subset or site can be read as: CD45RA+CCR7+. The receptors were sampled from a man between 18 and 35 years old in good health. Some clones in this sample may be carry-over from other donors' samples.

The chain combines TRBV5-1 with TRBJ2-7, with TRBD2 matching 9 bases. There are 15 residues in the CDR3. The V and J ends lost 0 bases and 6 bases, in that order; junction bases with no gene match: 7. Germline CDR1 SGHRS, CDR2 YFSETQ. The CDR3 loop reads CASSLDLAGSGEQYF. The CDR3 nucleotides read TGCGCCAGCAGCTTGGACCTAGCGGGATCAGGCGAGCAGTACTTC.

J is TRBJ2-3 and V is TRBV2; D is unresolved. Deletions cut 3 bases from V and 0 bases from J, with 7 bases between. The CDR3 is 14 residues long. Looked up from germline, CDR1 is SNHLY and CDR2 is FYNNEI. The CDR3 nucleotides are TGTGCCAGCAGTGACAGCAAAAGCACAGATACGCAGTATTTT. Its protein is CASSDSKSTDTQYF.

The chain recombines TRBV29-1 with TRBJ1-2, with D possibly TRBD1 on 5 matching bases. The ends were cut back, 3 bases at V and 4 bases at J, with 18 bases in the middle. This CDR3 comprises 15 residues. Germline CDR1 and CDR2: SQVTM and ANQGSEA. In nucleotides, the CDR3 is TGCAGCGTTGACGGGGCAGGGCAAGGCACCTATGGCTACACCTTC. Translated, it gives CSVDGAGQGTYGYTF.